One T cell receptor (beta chain) is described in this entry. The data were taken from a study of CD8 T cells in Susac syndrome. Random hexamers were used to reverse transcribe the RNA input (about 0.5 to 1 ug). In TCRdb, the immunoSEQ multiplex PCR reads were re-called with MiXCR into one record per CDR3 protein. Of approximately 190,000 distinct CDR3 sequences detected, about 93% appear once; the ten largest clones hold 0.1%. What was sequenced was CD4+ T cells from PBMCs. The clonotype was recovered from a human donor in good health.

This CDR3 reads CASSYSDSAGYTF. The CDR3 DNA follows: TGTGCCAGCAGTTACTCGGACAGTGCAGGCTACACCTTC. V and J are TRBV6-5 and TRBJ1-2; a weak D match, TRBD1 (6 bases). Trimming left V 0 bases short and J 8 bases short, with 10 bases between. Looked up from germline, CDR1 is MNHEY and CDR2 is SVGAGI. The CDR3 runs 13 residues.